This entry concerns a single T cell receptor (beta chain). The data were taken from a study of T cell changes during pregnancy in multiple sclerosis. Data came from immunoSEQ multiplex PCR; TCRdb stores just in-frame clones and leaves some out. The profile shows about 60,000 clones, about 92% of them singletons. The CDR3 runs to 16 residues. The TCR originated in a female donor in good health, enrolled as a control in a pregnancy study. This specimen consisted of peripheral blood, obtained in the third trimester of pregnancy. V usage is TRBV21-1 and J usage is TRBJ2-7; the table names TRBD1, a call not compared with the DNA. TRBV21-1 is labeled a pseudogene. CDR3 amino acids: CASSKADRQGFYEQYF. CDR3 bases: TGTGCCAGCAGCAAAGCCGATAGACAGGGTTTCTACGAGCAGTACTTC.